A single sample is the source of the 20 T cell receptor beta chains below, sequenced in a study of Ad26.COV2.S vaccination and SARS-CoV-2 variants. Method: immunoSEQ multiplex PCR; TCRdb's copy keeps in-frame clones and lacks some. The sample records fewer than 400,000 clones, approximately 86% being singletons. The treatment is: 15 to 20 received Ad26.COV2.S at low or high dose, single or two shots; about five received placebo; per-sample allocation not given. After the first vaccine or placebo injection, samples were drawn on day 63. The starting material was peripheral blood, obtained in a trial of Ad26.COV2.S vaccine versus placebo. These receptor sequences come from a person between 18 and 65 years old who received the Ad26.COV2.S COVID-19 vaccine or a placebo.

This clone is a singleton in its sample. V and J are TRBV3-1 (or the pseudogene TRBV3-2) and TRBJ1-3; D possibly corresponds to TRBD1 (5 bases). Germline V gene lookup returns CDR1 LGHDT and CDR2 YNNKEL (reference sequence). Trimming stripped 3 bases from V and 2 bases from J, with 11 bases between. The CDR3 spans 15 residues. The CDR3 sequence: CASSQGTGPGNTIYF. CDR3 sequence (DNA): TGTGCCAGCAGCCAGGGAACAGGTCCTGGAAACACCATATATTTT.

A few counts support this clone. The chain employs TRBV4-1 and TRBJ2-5; D is ambiguous. The V gene's germline CDR1 is MGHRA and CDR2 YSYEKL. The CDR3 length is 14 residues. V lost 2 bases and J lost 5, with 12 bases in between. The CDR3 region is CASSQFISRETQYF. The DNA for the CDR3 is TGCGCCAGCAGCCAATTCATCAGCAGGGAGACCCAGTACTTC.

J is TRBJ2-3 and V is TRBV5-4; weak D call: TRBD1 (6 bases). Germline V CDR1 and CDR2: SGHNT, YYREEE (reference sequence). This CDR3 contains 15 residues. V was shortened by 8 bases and J by 0 bases, with 16 bases between the two germline ends. CDR3 bases: TGTGCCAGTGGGAAACAGGGATCTAGCACAGATACGCAGTATTTT. Translated, it gives CASGKQGSSTDTQYF.

The chain combines TRBV7-9 with TRBJ2-6; no clear D. This CDR3 spans 13 amino acids. Germline CDR1 SEHNR, CDR2 FQNEAQ (reference sequence). V was shortened by 7 bases and J by 4 bases, with 8 bases between the two germline ends. The chain's CDR3 is CASTKKGANVLTF. The CDR3 coding sequence is TGTGCCAGCACCAAAAAAGGGGCCAACGTCCTGACTTTC.

CDR3 DNA: TGTGCCAGCAGCCCCTCCCGGGACAGGGGTAGCGAGCAGTACTTC. Its translation: CASSPSRDRGSEQYF. This chain uses TRBV7-9 with TRBJ2-7; 10 positions agree with TRBD1. Germline CDR1 is SEHNR and CDR2 is FQNEAQ (reference sequence). V shed 5 bases, J shed 6 bases, and the junction held 10 bases outside the gene matches. This CDR3 comprises 15 residues.

The V gene is TRBV3-1 (or the pseudogene TRBV3-2), the J gene TRBJ1-3; no definite D call. CDR3 length equals 17 residues. Germline values: CDR1 LGHDT, CDR2 YNNKEL (reference sequence). The germline V and J ends were trimmed by 1 base and 9 bases, with 22 bases remaining between them. CDR3 DNA: TGTGCCAGCAGCCAAGTTGCAGCACTCTCGCTTAGCGGCACCATATATTTT. Translated: CASSQVAALSLSGTIYF.

The CDR3 DNA reads TGCGCCAGCAGCCAAGTCGTGGGATGGGATGACTATGGCTACACCTTC. It specifies CASSQVVGWDDYGYTF. This rearrangement joins TRBV4-3 to TRBJ1-2; D not certain. Trimming cost V 1 base and J 3 bases, with 15 bases left between them. The CDR3 contains 16 residues. The germline V gene encodes CDR1 LGHNA and CDR2 YSLEER.

The rearrangement joins TRBV5-1 to TRBJ2-3; D may be TRBD1 (6 bases). V was pared by 3 bases and J by 2 bases, with 10 bases between. Germline CDR1 is SGHRS and CDR2 is YFSETQ. The CDR3 extends over 14 amino acids. CDR3 sequence (DNA): TGCGCCAGCAGCTGGGGGCCCGTCACAGATACGCAGTATTTT. Protein: CASSWGPVTDTQYF.

There are many counts of this clone. This chain links TRBV9 with TRBJ2-3; a possible D gene is TRBD2 (6 bases). The V and J ends lost 4 bases and 1 base respectively, with 16 bases between them. Germline V gene lookup returns CDR1 SGDLS and CDR2 YYNGEE. This CDR3 contains 16 residues. The DNA for the CDR3 is TGTGCCAGCAGCCCCGGGGGAGGACCGGGCACAGATACGCAGTATTTT. Translated: CASSPGGGPGTDTQYF. The full variable domain, its missing parts supplied by reference TRBV9 and TRBJ2-3, is DSGVTQTPKHLITATGQRVTLRCSPRSGDLSVYWYQQSLDQGLQFLIQYYNGEERAKGNILERFSAQQFPDLHSELNLSSLELGDSALYFCASSPGGGPGTDTQYFGPGTRLTVL.

The rearrangement uses TRBV2 and TRBJ2-7; tentative D call: TRBD1 (7 bases). V lost 4 bases and J 4 bases, leaving 17 bases between the germline ends. The CDR3 sequence is 15 residues long. The V gene's germline CDR1 is SNHLY and CDR2 FYNNEI. CDR3 in amino acids: CASSGGAGGPYEQYF. The CDR3 region has the DNA TGTGCCAGCAGTGGCGGGGCAGGGGGACCGTACGAGCAGTACTTC.

V is TRBV27 and J is TRBJ1-2, with TRBD1 as a possible D gene (5 bases). Germline CDR1 MNHEY, CDR2 SMNVEV (reference sequence). The CDR3 spans 14 residues. Trimming stripped 4 bases from V and 7 bases from J, with 16 bases between. The CDR3 DNA reads TGTGCCAGCAGTTCCCGGGACCTGCGATCTGGCTACACCTTC. It specifies CASSSRDLRSGYTF.

This clone showed up just once. This chain uses TRBV5-1 with TRBJ1-4; D is ambiguous. CDR3 length: 15 residues. V lost 0 bases, J lost 3 bases, and 9 bases lay in between. CDR1 is SGHRS, CDR2 YFSETQ, per germline. This CDR3 is CASSLGGPPNEKLFF. CDR3 in DNA: TGCGCCAGCAGCTTGGGTGGACCACCTAATGAAAAACTGTTTTTT.

CDR3 DNA: TGTGCCAGCAGCCTATTGGAATCCTTCGAAGCTTACGAGCAGTACTTC. Residues: CASSLLESFEAYEQYF. The chain couples TRBV3-1 (or the pseudogene TRBV3-2) to TRBJ2-7, with D hard to call. This CDR3 spans 16 amino acids. V dropped 4 bases and J dropped 4 bases, with 20 bases sitting between them. CDR1 LGHDT and CDR2 YNNKEL come from the germline V gene (reference sequence).

The V and J genes are TRBV4-2 and TRBJ2-3; TRBD2 agrees at 11 bases. The V gene end was trimmed by 1 base and the J gene end by 3 bases; junction bases not matched to a gene: 9. The germline CDR1 and CDR2 sequences are LGHNA and YNFKEQ. The CDR3 runs 18 residues. The CDR3 sequence is CASSQGPSGGIRTDTQYF. The CDR3 DNA sequence: TGTGCCAGCAGCCAAGGGCCTAGCGGGGGGATTAGGACAGATACGCAGTATTTT.

This chain uses TRBV5-1 with TRBJ2-2, with 7 bases fitting TRBD1. J gave up 3 bases and V 5 bases, and 4 bases lay outside the gene matches. CDR1 is SGHRS and CDR2 is YFSETQ in the germline V gene. This CDR3 has 14 residues. CDR3 nucleotide sequence: TGCGCCAGCAGAAGGACAGGCGACACCGGGGAGCTGTTTTTT. Translating it yields CASRRTGDTGELFF.

The chain uses TRBV7-2 and TRBJ2-3; tentatively, D is TRBD1 (5 bases). Germline CDR1 reads SGHTA; CDR2 reads FQGNSA. Trimming removed 0 bases at V and 6 bases at J, with 16 bases between. This CDR3 has 16 residues. In DNA, the CDR3 is TGTGCCAGCAGCTTAGCGGGGTCACAAAAGGGGGATACGCAGTATTTT. Protein: CASSLAGSQKGDTQYF.

This clone turned up a few times. V usage is TRBV19 and J usage is TRBJ1-2, with a weak D call TRBD1 (5 bases). The CDR3 runs 12 residues. V gave up 4 bases and J gave up 11 bases, with 14 bases separating them. Germline V gene sequence: CDR1 LNHDA, CDR2 SQIVND (reference sequence). Here the CDR3 DNA reads TGTGCCAGTAGTACCCGAAGGGGAGCTTACACCTTC. This encodes CASSTRRGAYTF.

This chain connects TRBV20-1 to TRBJ1-1; D not certain. CDR1 is DFQATT, CDR2 SNEGSKA, per germline (reference sequence). V was clipped by 3 bases and J by 1 base, with 12 bases between them. The CDR3 sequence is 14 residues long. The CDR3 loop reads CSASLPSRNTEAFF. The CDR3 region has the DNA TGCAGTGCTAGTTTGCCCTCTCGGAACACTGAAGCTTTCTTT.

The chain joins TRBV5-1 to TRBJ2-1; maybe TRBD2 (5 bases). The CDR3 sequence is 16 residues long. Germline lookup yields CDR1 SGHRS and CDR2 YFSETQ. Trimming stripped 0 bases from V and 0 bases from J, with 10 bases between. DNA for the CDR3: TGCGCCAGCAGCTTGGGGCTAGGGAGCTCCTACAATGAGCAGTTCTTC. It translates to CASSLGLGSSYNEQFF.

This clone appeared once. V is TRBV7-8 and J is TRBJ2-1; D possibly corresponds to TRBD2 (5 bases). V lost 1 base to trimming and J lost 6 bases, with 13 bases between them. CDR3 length equals 15 residues. Per the germline V gene, CDR1 is SGHVS and CDR2 is FQNEAQ. The CDR3 loop reads CASSLVPGRGNEQFF. The CDR3 DNA sequence: TGTGCCAGCAGCTTAGTTCCCGGTCGGGGCAATGAGCAGTTCTTC.